One sample yielded the 25 T cell receptor beta chains listed below, sequenced in a study of CD8+ T cells in alopecia areata. After isolation, RNA underwent reverse transcription to generate cDNA as the sequencing template. Here immunoSEQ multiplex PCR was the method, and the copy in TCRdb shows in-frame clones only, minus some. The table shows more than 200,000 clones, with around 67% occurring only once. The sequenced sample was CD4+ T cells sorted from blood, obtained at week 0. The receptor source for this set is a human donor with alopecia areata.

The chain carries TRBV5-4 and TRBJ2-1, with D unresolved. The V gene's germline CDR1 is SGHNT and CDR2 YYREEE (reference sequence). V was clipped by 2 bases and J by 2 bases, with 11 bases between them. The CDR3 spans 15 residues. The CDR3 DNA follows: TGTGCCAGCAGCTTAAGGGCTCCGGCCTACAATGAGCAGTTCTTC. It is translated as CASSLRAPAYNEQFF.

The chain couples TRBV29-1 to TRBJ1-5; perhaps TRBD1 as D (5 bases). This CDR3 is 13 amino acids long. Germline V gives CDR1 SQVTM, CDR2 ANQGSEA. V was clipped by 7 bases and J by 7 bases, with 17 bases between them. The CDR3, as DNA: TGCAGCGCCACGGGGCAGGGAGGCCAGCCCCAGCATTTT. Protein product: CSATGQGGQPQHF.

The gene calls are TRBV2 and TRBJ1-6, with D unclear. V lost 3 bases, J lost 6 bases, and 0 bases lay in between. Germline V lookup: CDR1 SNHLY, CDR2 FYNNEI. This CDR3 is built from 11 residues. As DNA, the CDR3 is TGTGCCAGCAGTGATAATTCACCCCTCCACTTT. Translated: CASSDNSPLHF.

This clone was observed a single time. This chain connects TRBV30 to TRBJ1-2, with D maybe TRBD1 (5 bases). V lost 4 bases and J 4 bases, leaving 13 bases between the germline ends. Per the germline V gene, CDR1 is GTSNPN and CDR2 is SVGIG (reference sequence). This CDR3 is 13 amino acids long. The CDR3 nucleotides are TGTGCCTGGAATTACCAGGGTGGCTATGGCTACACCTTC. Residues: CAWNYQGGYGYTF. Based on the CDR3 plus reference TRBV30 and TRBJ1-2, the full variable domain is SQTIHQWPATLVQPVGSPLSLECTVEGTSNPNLYWYRQAAGRGLQLLFYSVGIGQISSEVPQNLSASRPQDRQFILSSKKLLLSDSGFYLCAWNYQGGYGYTFGSGTRLTVV.

This chain uses TRBV13 with TRBJ1-2; TRBD1 aligns across 11 bases. The CDR3 is made up of 15 amino acids. Losses at the gene ends were 5 bases for V and 7 bases for J; bases not matched to a gene: 9. Germline lookup yields CDR1 PRHDT and CDR2 FYEKMQ (reference sequence). This chain's CDR3 is CASSPRGTGGVGYTF. The CDR3, as DNA: TGTGCCAGCAGCCCGCGTGGGACAGGGGGAGTTGGCTACACCTTC.

The rearrangement uses TRBV9 and TRBJ2-5; weak D call: TRBD2 (6 bases). The germline gives CDR1 SGDLS, CDR2 YYNGEE. The V gene lost 4 bases and the J gene lost 0 bases, with 25 bases spanning the gap. CDR3 length equals 19 residues. For the CDR3, the DNA is TGTGCCAGCAGCTCAGTCCCATTCGGGCGGGGCCAAAACCAAGAGACCCAGTACTTC. It encodes CASSSVPFGRGQNQETQYF.

This clone was seen a single time. The chain recombines TRBV7-6 with TRBJ1-4, with D unresolved. This CDR3 comprises 13 residues. The germline CDR1 and CDR2 sequences are SGHVS and FNYEAQ. The V and J ends lost 1 base and 5 bases respectively, with 5 bases between them. CDR3: CASSLGNNEKLFF. CDR3 in DNA: TGTGCCAGCAGCTTAGGGAACAATGAAAAACTGTTTTTT.

The V and J genes are TRBV30 and TRBJ1-2, with TRBD1 as a possible D gene (5 bases). CDR1 and CDR2 (germline): GTSNPN, SVGIG (reference sequence). Trimming took off 6 bases at V and 0 bases at J, with 20 bases between the two ends. CDR3 length equals 16 residues. CDR3 residues: CACSTLRWGANYGYTF. In nucleotides, the CDR3 is TGTGCCTGCAGTACGCTTAGATGGGGCGCTAACTATGGCTACACCTTC.

This chain uses TRBV30 with TRBJ2-2; TRBD2 might be the D (5 bases). With 0 bases removed from V and 1 base from J, the gap between germline ends came to 6 bases. CDR3 size: 14 residues. Germline V gene data show CDR1 as GTSNPN and CDR2 as SVGIG (reference sequence). In DNA, the CDR3 is TGTGCCTGGAGTGTCGGGGTGAACACCGGGGAGCTGTTTTTT. It yields the protein CAWSVGVNTGELFF.

Points on this clone: In the same sample, other DNA sequences code for this CDR3. This chain uses TRBV30 with TRBJ1-5; D remains unclear. V was cut by 2 bases and J by 4 bases, with 6 bases left in between. Germline lookup yields CDR1 GTSNPN and CDR2 SVGIG (reference sequence). This CDR3 contains 12 residues. The CDR3 spells CAWSRSNQPQHF. CDR3 nucleotide sequence: TGTGCCTGGAGTAGAAGTAATCAGCCCCAGCATTTT.

V gene TRBV2 combines with J gene TRBJ1-1; D might be TRBD1 (5 bases). The germline gives CDR1 SNHLY, CDR2 FYNNEI. The V end was cut by 10 bases, the J end by 3 bases, with 24 bases between. CDR3 length: 16 residues. The CDR3 region is CATTAGGSGTHTEAFF. CDR3 nucleotides: TGTGCCACGACAGCGGGGGGATCGGGTACACACACTGAAGCTTTCTTT.

In its sample, this clone was seen a few times. CDR3 loop: CASRETVDRIVRDTQYF. The CDR3 DNA reads TGTGCCAGCAGGGAAACCGTAGACAGGATTGTCCGAGATACGCAGTATTTT. V gene TRBV2 combines with J gene TRBJ2-3, with D perhaps matching TRBD1 (6 bases). Trimming cost V 6 bases and J 5 bases, with 24 bases left between them. Germline CDR1 is SNHLY and CDR2 is FYNNEI. This CDR3 region has 17 residues.

The J gene is TRBJ2-7, the V gene TRBV9; 12 bases match TRBD2. From germline, CDR1 is SGDLS and CDR2 YYNGEE. CDR3 size: 16 residues. V lost 0 bases, J lost 3 bases, and 4 bases stayed unmatched. CDR3 residues: CASSVAPTSGGYEQYF. CDR3 coding DNA: TGTGCCAGCAGCGTAGCTCCGACTAGCGGGGGCTACGAGCAGTACTTC. The whole variable domain, filled in from reference TRBV9 and TRBJ2-7, reads DSGVTQTPKHLITATGQRVTLRCSPRSGDLSVYWYQQSLDQGLQFLIQYYNGEERAKGNILERFSAQQFPDLHSELNLSSLELGDSALYFCASSVAPTSGGYEQYFGPGTRLTVT.

This chain connects TRBV19 to TRBJ1-1, with 8 bases identical to TRBD1. Trimming removed 1 base from V and 3 bases from J; junction bases left unmatched: 7. This CDR3 spans 16 amino acids. Germline V CDR1 and CDR2: LNHDA, SQIVND (reference sequence). CDR3 in DNA: TGTGCCAGTAGTATAGTCGGACAGGGACGACACACTGAAGCTTTCTTT. Residues: CASSIVGQGRHTEAFF.

This sequence joins TRBV9 and TRBJ1-1; D not certain. This CDR3 is built from 16 residues. V was shortened by 0 bases and J by 1 base, with 13 bases between the two germline ends. CDR1 and CDR2 (germline): SGDLS, YYNGEE. CDR3 in DNA: TGTGCCAGCAGCGTAGAGTCCCTAGGCCCGAACACTGAAGCTTTCTTT. Translated: CASSVESLGPNTEAFF. The full variable domain, with the rest looked up from reference TRBV9 and TRBJ1-1, is DSGVTQTPKHLITATGQRVTLRCSPRSGDLSVYWYQQSLDQGLQFLIQYYNGEERAKGNILERFSAQQFPDLHSELNLSSLELGDSALYFCASSVESLGPNTEAFFGQGTRLTVV.

This clone has a single count. The gene calls are TRBV14 and TRBJ1-1; D might be TRBD1 (5 bases). Trimming took off 1 base at V and 11 bases at J, with 14 bases between the two ends. The CDR3 loop spans 13 amino acids. From germline, CDR1 is SGHDN and CDR2 FVKESK. CDR3 DNA sequence: TGTGCCAGCAGCCAAGTCTGGGCAGGGTATGCTTTCTTT. It yields the protein CASSQVWAGYAFF.

This chain connects TRBV5-1 to TRBJ2-5; D may correspond to TRBD1 or TRBD2 (5 bases each). V lost 1 base, J lost 3 bases, and 13 bases lay in between. CDR1 is SGHRS, CDR2 YFSETQ, per germline. This CDR3 region has 15 residues. Here the CDR3 DNA reads TGCGCCAGCAGCTTGCACCGGGACGGTGAAGAGACCCAGTACTTC. This translates into CASSLHRDGEETQYF.

This clone was seen once. This sequence joins TRBV11-2 and TRBJ2-7; D unclear. V dropped 5 bases and J dropped 4 bases, with 9 bases sitting between them. Germline-derived CDR1 and CDR2 are SGHAT and FQNNGV. The CDR3 runs to 12 residues. CDR3 coding DNA: TGTGCCAGCAGCCGCGTCCTTTACGAGCAGTACTTC. Translating it yields CASSRVLYEQYF.

In this sample, this clone turned up a few times. A far more abundant clone sits one base away, making this likely a read error. The rearrangement uses TRBV7-9 and TRBJ1-1; D not resolved. V was shortened by 5 bases and J by 1 base, with 2 bases between the two germline ends. Germline V lookup: CDR1 SEHNR, CDR2 FQNEAQ (reference sequence). This CDR3 contains 11 residues. The CDR3 spells CASSQNTEAFF. CDR3 sequence (DNA): TGTGCCAGCAGCCAGAACACTGAAGCTTTCTTT.

This clone was seen more than once but under ten times. The chain recombines TRBV30 with TRBJ1-6, with D possibly TRBD1 on 5 matching bases. Germline V lookup: CDR1 GTSNPN, CDR2 SVGIG (reference sequence). V was cut by 4 bases and J by 2 bases, with 9 bases left in between. The CDR3 has 14 residues. The DNA for the CDR3 is TGTGCCTGGAAGAGGGGACCCTATAATTCACCCCTCCACTTT. It encodes CAWKRGPYNSPLHF.

The chain carries TRBV25-1 and TRBJ1-6; unclear D gene. Germline values: CDR1 MGHDK, CDR2 SYGVNS. Trimming left V 3 bases short and J 13 bases short, with 13 bases between. This CDR3 has 13 amino acids. For the CDR3, the DNA is TGTGCCAGCAGTGATCAAAGGGTATCCCCCCTCCACTTT. Protein: CASSDQRVSPLHF. The full variable domain, its missing parts supplied by reference TRBV25-1 and TRBJ1-6, is EADIYQTPRYLVIGTGKKITLECSQTMGHDKMYWYQQDPGMELHLIHYSYGVNSTEKGDLSSESTVSRIRTEHFPLTLESARPSHTSQYLCASSDQRVSPLHFGNGTRLTVT.

This chain connects TRBV5-1 to TRBJ1-6; TRBD1 is a possible D gene (5 bases). Trimming cost V 3 bases and J 9 bases, with 7 bases left between them. Germline V gives CDR1 SGHRS, CDR2 YFSETQ. The CDR3 is 12 residues long. DNA for the CDR3: TGCGCCAGCAGCTGGGACGTTTCACCCCTCCACTTT. It codes for CASSWDVSPLHF.

The chain is built from TRBV4-1 and TRBJ2-2, with 13 bases lining up with TRBD2. The V segment lost 2 bases and the J segment 5 bases; nucleotides outside the gene matches: 11. Germline V lookup: CDR1 MGHRA, CDR2 YSYEKL. The CDR3 contains 19 residues. The CDR3 bases are TGCGCCAGCAGCCAATTCAAGGGACTAGCGGGGCAAGGGACCGGGGAGCTGTTTTTT. As protein: CASSQFKGLAGQGTGELFF.

In its sample, this clone was seen once. This chain connects TRBV7-9 to TRBJ2-5, with D unresolved. Trimming stripped 0 bases from V and 0 bases from J, with 5 bases between. Germline-derived CDR1 and CDR2 are SEHNR and FQNEAQ (reference sequence). CDR3 length: 14 amino acids. The CDR3 nucleotides read TGTGCCAGCAGCTTAGCGGCCGACCAAGAGACCCAGTACTTC. It translates to CASSLAADQETQYF.

The chain recombines TRBV5-1 with TRBJ2-1; 9 bases are a match to TRBD1. Germline trimming cut 1 base from V and 2 bases from J; bases unmatched to any gene: 1. The CDR3 runs 15 residues. CDR1 and CDR2 from the germline V gene are SGHRS and YFSETQ. The CDR3 region is CASSLRTGAYNEQFF. The CDR3 DNA reads as TGCGCCAGCAGCTTGAGGACAGGGGCCTACAATGAGCAGTTCTTC.